This record concerns one T cell receptor (beta chain) sequence. Antigen specificity is unknown. V trimming: 7 bases; J trimming: 6 bases; junction bases outside the gene matches: 9. The CDR3 is 14 amino acids. These data come from a study of blood T cells in healthy people across ages. Points from the study as a whole: There was no known CMV status for donors, so expanded clonotype changes were possibly confounded. Long-lived and aged donors differed, with more naive CD4+ cells and higher diversity in the long-lived.

Primed by a sample-barcoded 5' primer and a J-beta primer mix, a second PCR proceeded for roughly 6 to 12 cycles. TCRdb reanalysed the 5' RACE reads using MiXCR and keeps one entry per CDR3 protein. The sample consists of approximately 1,000,000 distinct CDR3 sequences, 40% to 45% of them appearing once. This TCR was sampled from a woman in her sixties or seventies in good health. Sequencing used blood. The chain carries TRBV12-3 or TRBV12-4 and TRBJ2-3, with 8 bases aligning to TRBD2. This CDR3 reads CASTYAGGPDTQYF. The DNA of the CDR3 is TGTGCCAGCACGTATGCGGGAGGCCCGGATACGCAGTATTTT.